The clone carrying this TCR beta chain was observed a few times. This CDR3 region has 12 residues. CDR1 is LNHNV and CDR2 is YYDKDF in the germline V gene (reference sequence). The ends were cut back, 3 bases at V and 5 bases at J, with 7 bases in the middle. This sample was taken from a study of shared clonotypes between healthy human individuals. Sorted-subset replicate PCR reactions were performed with about 210 ng DNA, corresponding to roughly 30,000 T cell genomes. Measured with immunoSEQ multiplex PCR; TCRdb has only the in-frame clones, and not every one. The table shows about a million clones, with about 72% occurring only once.

The sequence was collected from a man between 18 and 29 years old in good health. Some clones in this sample may be carry-over from other donors' samples. The chain links TRBV15 to TRBJ1-2; D call uncertain. The material sequenced was memory CD4+ T cells from PBMCs. Regarding subset: CD45RA-negative fraction. The CDR3 protein is CATSSGSYGYTF. CDR3 bases: TGTGCCACCAGCAGTGGGTCTTATGGCTACACCTTC.